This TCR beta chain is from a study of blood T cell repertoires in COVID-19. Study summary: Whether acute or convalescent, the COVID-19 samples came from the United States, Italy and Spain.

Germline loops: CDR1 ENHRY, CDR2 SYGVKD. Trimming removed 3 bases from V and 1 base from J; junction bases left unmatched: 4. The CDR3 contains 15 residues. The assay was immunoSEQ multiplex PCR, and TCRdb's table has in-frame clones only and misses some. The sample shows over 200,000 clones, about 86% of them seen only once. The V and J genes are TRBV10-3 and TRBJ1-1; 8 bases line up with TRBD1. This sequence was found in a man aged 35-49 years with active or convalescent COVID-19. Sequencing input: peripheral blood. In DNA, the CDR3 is TGTGCCATCAGTGAAAAGACAGGGGAGAACACTGAAGCTTTCTTT. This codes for CAISEKTGENTEAFF.